These 15 T cell receptor beta chains came from one sample sequenced in a study of identical twins. MiXCR, run by TCRdb on the 5' RACE reads, gives a single entry per CDR3 protein. Of 1.5 million or so distinct CDR3 sequences in the sample, about 32% were seen once. The sample was cord blood. The receptor set was obtained from a newborn girl in good health.

In its sample, this clonotype was seen a few times. This chain uses TRBV2 with TRBJ1-2, with D hard to call. V was shortened by 7 bases and J by 0 bases, with 9 bases between the two germline ends. Germline-derived CDR1 and CDR2 are SNHLY and FYNNEI. The CDR3 spans 13 residues. CDR3 sequence (DNA): TGTGCCAGCAAGACACTACCTAACTATGGCTACACCTTC. This sequence encodes CASKTLPNYGYTF.

The chain has TRBV20-1 and TRBJ1-5, with 8 bases identical to TRBD1. Germline V gene sequence: CDR1 DFQATT, CDR2 SNEGSKA (reference sequence). V lost 0 bases and J lost 7; bases outside the gene matches: 5. This CDR3 is 14 amino acids long. In DNA form, the CDR3 reads TGCAGTGCTAGAGATCTCGACAGGGGCCAGCCCCAGCATTTT. Translating it yields CSARDLDRGQPQHF.

This clonotype was detected only a few times. V gene TRBV27 combines with J gene TRBJ2-1; 7 bases fit TRBD1. Unmatched junction bases numbered 8, after V lost 4 bases and J lost 5 bases. The CDR3 is made up of 15 amino acids. The germline CDR1 and CDR2 sequences are MNHEY and SMNVEV (reference sequence). CDR3 nucleotide sequence: TGTGCCAGCAGTTCTAGGGGGCCGCAAAACAATGAGCAGTTCTTC. It translates to CASSSRGPQNNEQFF.

This chain links TRBV5-1 with TRBJ2-4; possible D gene TRBD1, 6 bases. Looked up from germline, CDR1 is SGHRS and CDR2 is YFSETQ. V was cut by 2 bases and J by 0 bases, with 24 bases left in between. The CDR3 has 20 residues. The CDR3 loop reads CASSFSSGAGLTLAKNIQYF. The DNA for the CDR3 is TGCGCCAGCAGCTTCAGTTCAGGGGCCGGCCTTACACTAGCCAAAAACATTCAGTACTTC.

The chain employs TRBV27 and TRBJ2-7; 7 positions agree with TRBD1. Germline V gene lookup returns CDR1 MNHEY and CDR2 SMNVEV (reference sequence). With 3 bases clipped from V and 0 bases from J, the junction kept 8 bases outside the gene matches. This CDR3 is built from 16 residues. Here the CDR3 DNA reads TGTGCCAGCAGTTTGGCCGGGACAGCCAACTCCTACGAGCAGTACTTC. It yields the protein CASSLAGTANSYEQYF.

This rearrangement joins TRBV28 to TRBJ1-2, with 11 bases matching TRBD1. There are 17 residues in the CDR3. In germline, CDR1 is MDHEN, CDR2 SYDVKM. The ends lost 3 bases at V and 4 bases at J; junction bases unmatched: 10. The CDR3 sequence: CASSFPRGTGGGYGYTF. The CDR3, as DNA: TGTGCCAGCAGTTTCCCCAGGGGGACAGGGGGGGGCTATGGCTACACCTTC.

The chain recombines TRBV29-1 with TRBJ1-1; D unresolved. CDR3 length: 12 residues. V gave up 4 bases and J gave up 4 bases, with 10 bases separating them. Germline V gives CDR1 SQVTM, CDR2 ANQGSEA. CDR3: CSVAPDTTEAFF. In DNA, the CDR3 is TGCAGCGTTGCCCCCGACACCACTGAAGCTTTCTTT.

This clonotype showed up just a few times. The rearrangement joins TRBV29-1 to TRBJ2-3; a possible D gene is TRBD2 (6 bases). Trimming took 6 bases from V and 0 from J, leaving 22 bases between them. Germline values: CDR1 SQVTM, CDR2 ANQGSEA. CDR3 length equals 17 residues. The CDR3 is CSVAETLAASSTDTQYF. The DNA for the CDR3 is TGCAGCGTCGCAGAGACTTTAGCGGCCTCTAGCACAGATACGCAGTATTTT.

The chain carries TRBV12-3 or TRBV12-4 and TRBJ1-1, with 8 bases aligning to TRBD1. The J segment lost 4 bases and the V segment lost 6 bases, leaving 7 bases of the junction unmatched. This CDR3 has 14 amino acids. CDR3 amino acids: CASRDSGGGTEAFF. As DNA, the CDR3 is TGTGCCAGCAGAGACTCAGGGGGCGGCACTGAAGCTTTCTTT.

The chain is built from TRBV27 and TRBJ2-3; TRBD2 matches 7 bases. Germline CDR1 MNHEY, CDR2 SMNVEV (reference sequence). Losses at the gene ends were 4 bases for V and 7 bases for J; bases not matched to a gene: 5. The CDR3 covers 13 residues. CDR3: CASSYGGRNTQYF. The CDR3, as DNA: TGTGCCAGCAGTTACGGGGGGAGAAATACGCAGTATTTT.

Concerning this clonotype: At one of its ends the junction is not consistent with the germline gene, which may arise from a read error. The chain is built from TRBV5-5 and TRBJ1-5; D call uncertain. CDR3 length: 16 amino acids. Per germline, CDR1 SGHKS and CDR2 YYEKEE (reference sequence). The CDR3 loop is CASSLRLGLSNQPQHF. In nucleotides, the CDR3 is TGCGCCAGCAGCTTGAGGTTAGGACTGAGCAATCAGCCCCAGCATTTT.

As for this clonotype: A read error may account for a junction end that differs from germline. This chain links TRBV5-1 with TRBJ1-2; TRBD1 is a possible D gene (5 bases). CDR3 length: 15 amino acids. Germline lookup yields CDR1 SGHRS and CDR2 YFSETQ. The CDR3 DNA follows: TGCGCCAGCAGCTTGGGAGGGTCAGGGAACTATGGCTTCACCTTC. Amino acids: CASSLGGSGNYGFTF.

This clonotype was counted at least ten times. CDR3 amino acids: CSVTRQTNYGYTF. The CDR3 coding sequence is TGCAGCGTCACCAGACAGACTAACTATGGCTACACCTTC. The V gene is TRBV29-1, the J gene TRBJ1-2; maybe TRBD1 (5 bases). Trimming left V 6 bases short and J 0 bases short, with 11 bases between. The germline V gene has CDR1 SQVTM and CDR2 ANQGSEA. The CDR3 is 13 amino acids. Variable domain in full (rest from reference TRBV29-1 and TRBJ1-2): SAVISQKPSRDICQRGTSLTIQCQVDSQVTMMFWYRQQPGQSLTLIATANQGSEATYESGFVIDKFPISRPNLTFSTLTVSNMSPEDSSIYLCSVTRQTNYGYTFGSGTRLTVV.

This clonotype showed up just a few times. The rearrangement joins TRBV10-2 to TRBJ2-2; D ambiguous. V lost 1 base, J lost 3 bases, and 9 bases lay in between. Germline CDR1 is WSHSY and CDR2 is SAAADI. The CDR3 spans 15 residues. The CDR3 spells CASSEWDFDTGELFF. CDR3 nucleotides: TGCGCCAGCAGTGAGTGGGATTTCGACACCGGGGAGCTGTTTTTT.

This clonotype was detected a few times. The J gene is TRBJ2-3, the V gene TRBV3-1, with D maybe TRBD2 (5 bases). This CDR3 contains 14 residues. Trimming shortened V by 8 bases and J by 1 base, and 13 bases separated the two germline ends. Looked up from germline, CDR1 is LGHDT and CDR2 is YNNKEL (reference sequence). CDR3 region: CASRASKGTDTQYF. The DNA of the CDR3 is TGTGCCAGCCGGGCTAGCAAGGGCACAGATACGCAGTATTTT.